This paragraph covers one T cell receptor (beta chain) sequence. Its antigen is still unknown. Time point in this sample: after dendritic cell vaccination, including at tumor progression/relapse. The data were obtained in a study of glioma-infiltrating T cells after dendritic cell vaccination. The wider study: Patients had newly diagnosed or recurrent glioblastoma and received dendritic cell vaccines. Between about 2002 and 2012, patients got autologous tumor lysate-pulsed dendritic cell vaccines. Study-level results: Few patients contributed both blood and tumor specimens.

Up to 2 ug genomic DNA was used for TCRB CDR3 amplification. TCRdb's copy holds only in-frame clones and misses some; the assay was immunoSEQ multiplex PCR. The data show tens of thousands of clones, less than 85% seen once. This CDR3 region has 17 residues. The V gene's germline CDR1 is SGHDT and CDR2 YYEEEE. The V and J ends lost 3 bases and 1 base respectively, with 18 bases between them. This sample comprised blood, obtained after dendritic cell vaccination. This chain links TRBV5-6 with TRBJ2-3; D possibly corresponds to TRBD2 (5 bases). This receptor was taken from a human donor with glioblastoma. CDR3 loop: CASSSLLGGGGTDTQYF. The CDR3 DNA reads TGTGCCAGCAGCTCCCTTCTGGGCGGAGGCGGCACAGATACGCAGTATTTT.